Sequencing of this T cell receptor (beta chain) was carried out in a study of T cells in localized non-small cell lung cancer. The study, taken as a whole, reports: In adjacent lung appeared a median about 58 of the top 100 tumor clones. Compared with tumor, uninvolved adjacent lung displayed greater T cell clonality, ranking highest overall. Analysis by sequencing included only one tumor region, so heterogeneity remains possible. Elevated circulating T cell density in blood was associated with longer overall survival.

Comments on this clone: Its antigen is still unknown.

The J segment lost 4 bases and the V segment lost 4 bases, leaving 5 bases of the junction unmatched. This CDR3 contains 14 residues. Germline lookup yields CDR1 MNHNS and CDR2 SASEGT. Produced via immunoSEQ multiplex PCR; TCRdb's table is partial and in-frame only. The data show roughly 89,000 clones, roughly 90% seen once. The V and J genes are TRBV6-1 and TRBJ1-2; 8 bases map to TRBD1. This sequence was found in a woman aged 40 to 75 with stage II squamous cell lung carcinoma. Source: PBMCs, taken before any cancer treatment. In nucleotides, the CDR3 is TGTGCCAGCAGTGTTACCGGGACAGGCTATGGCTACACCTTC. This encodes CASSVTGTGYGYTF.